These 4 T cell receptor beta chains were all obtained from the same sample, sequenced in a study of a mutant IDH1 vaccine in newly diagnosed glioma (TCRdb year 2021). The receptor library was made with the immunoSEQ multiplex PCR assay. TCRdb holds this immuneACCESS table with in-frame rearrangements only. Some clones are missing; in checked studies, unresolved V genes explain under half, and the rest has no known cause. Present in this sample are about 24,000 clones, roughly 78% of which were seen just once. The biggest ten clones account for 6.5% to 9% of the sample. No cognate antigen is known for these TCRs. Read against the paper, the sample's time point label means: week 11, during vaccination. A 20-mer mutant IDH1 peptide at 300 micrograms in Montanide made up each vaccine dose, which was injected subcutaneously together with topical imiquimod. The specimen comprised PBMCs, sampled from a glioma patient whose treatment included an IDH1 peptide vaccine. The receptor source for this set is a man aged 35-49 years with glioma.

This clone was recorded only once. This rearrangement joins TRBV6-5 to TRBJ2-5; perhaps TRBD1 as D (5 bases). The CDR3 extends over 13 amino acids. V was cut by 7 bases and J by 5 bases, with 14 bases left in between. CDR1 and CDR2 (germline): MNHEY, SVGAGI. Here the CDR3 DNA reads TGTGCCAGCACCCTGGCAGGGAAGGAGACCCAGTACTTC. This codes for CASTLAGKETQYF.

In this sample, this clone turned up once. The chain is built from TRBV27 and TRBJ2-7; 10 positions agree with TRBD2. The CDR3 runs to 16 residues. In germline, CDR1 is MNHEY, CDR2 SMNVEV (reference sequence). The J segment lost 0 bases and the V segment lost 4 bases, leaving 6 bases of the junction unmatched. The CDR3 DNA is TGTGCCAGCAGTTCCTTCGCTAGCGGGAGCTCCTACGAGCAGTACGTC. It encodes CASSSFASGSSYEQYV.

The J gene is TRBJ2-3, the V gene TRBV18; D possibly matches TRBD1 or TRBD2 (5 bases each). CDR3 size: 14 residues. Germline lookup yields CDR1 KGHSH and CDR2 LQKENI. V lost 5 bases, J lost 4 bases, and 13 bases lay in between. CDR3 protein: CASSTQGRADTQYF. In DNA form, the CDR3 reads TGTGCCAGCTCAACGCAGGGACGGGCAGATACGCAGTATTTT.

This chain's CDR3 is CASTTLDSYEQYF. CDR3 sequence (DNA): TGTGCCAGCACCACGTTGGACTCCTACGAGCAGTACTTC. This rearrangement joins TRBV7-2 to TRBJ2-5, with D uncertain. The J call may be incorrect, as the DNA end agrees better with TRBJ2-7. The CDR3 runs to 13 residues. Germline V lookup: CDR1 SGHTA, CDR2 FQGNSA.